This TCR beta chain was captured by sequencing in a study of cytomegalovirus exposure and HLA in healthy donors. In regard to this clone: Other DNA variants within this sample encode the same CDR3.

The PCR had 60 Vbeta and 13 Jbeta primers. Measured with immunoSEQ multiplex PCR; TCRdb has only the in-frame clones, and not every one. Listed are 100,000 to 150,000 clones; roughly 1.7% falls within the top ten. This clonotype originated in a man between 18 and 35 years old in good health and CMV-seronegative. The sequenced material came from PBMCs.

The CDR3: CSAGGTGELFF. CDR3 nucleotides: TGCAGCGCGGGGGGCACCGGGGAGCTGTTTTTT. V gene TRBV29-1 combines with J gene TRBJ2-2, with 7 bases identical to TRBD2. With 7 bases clipped from V and 4 bases from J, the junction kept 0 bases outside the gene matches. This CDR3 has 11 amino acids. The germline V gene has CDR1 SQVTM and CDR2 ANQGSEA.